These 9 T cell receptor beta chains were all obtained from the same sample, sequenced in a study of tumor-infiltrating lymphocytes in primary liver carcinoma. RNA was extracted from whole blood without cell sorting, alongside germline DNA. The template, 450 to 650 ng total RNA, yielded TCR beta cDNA made with a constant-region primer. Sequencing libraries for TCR beta derived from three nested multiplex PCR rounds that used slightly modified ARM-PCR. The first two PCR rounds, around 10 cycles each, used TRBV1-TRBV30 forward primers and a C-beta reverse primer. TCRdb ran MiXCR on the multiplex PCR reads and lists one entry per CDR3 protein. The repertoire holds approximately 310,000 distinct CDR3 sequences, with about 60% as singletons. Source material: peripheral blood. These receptors all stem from a man aged 35-49 years with primary liver carcinoma and hepatitis B virus infection.

This clonotype was observed at least ten times. The CDR3 spells CASSPAGGIGANVLTF. The DNA of the CDR3 is TGTGCCAGCAGTCCCGCAGGGGGCATAGGGGCCAACGTCCTGACTTTC. J is TRBJ2-6 and V is TRBV6-2 or TRBV6-3, with 8 bases lining up with TRBD1. The CDR3 totals 16 residues. Per the germline V gene, CDR1 is MNHEY and CDR2 is SVGEGT. J gave up 4 bases and V 5 bases, and 7 bases lay outside the gene matches.

This clonotype was seen ten or more times. The DNA for the CDR3 is TGTGCCAGCAGTTACTGGCCTACGGGACAGGGGCCTCAAGAGACCCAGTACTTC. It encodes CASSYWPTGQGPQETQYF. The rearrangement joins TRBV6-5 to TRBJ2-5; 10 bases line up with TRBD1. CDR3 size: 18 residues. The germline V gene encodes CDR1 MNHEY and CDR2 SVGAGI. V shed 1 base, J shed 2 bases, and the junction held 10 bases outside the gene matches.

As concerns this clonotype: Lacking the conserved final phenylalanine or tryptophan, this CDR3 likely reflects a read error. V gene TRBV11-2 combines with J gene TRBJ2-1, with D unclear. V gave up 1 base and J gave up 7 bases, with 8 bases separating them. Per germline, CDR1 SGHAT and CDR2 FQNNGV. This CDR3 is built from 13 residues. The CDR3 DNA reads TGTGCCAGCAGCTTAGTTCCTAGGAATGAGCAGTTCTCC. The encoded protein is CASSLVPRNEQFS.

As regards this clonotype: Compared with germline, one end of the junction differs, possibly owing to a read error. The chain employs TRBV12-3 or TRBV12-4 and TRBJ1-2; D gene uncertain. The CDR3 runs 14 residues. CDR3 coding DNA: TGTGCCAGCAATTCGACTCAAGCTAACTATGGCTATACCTTC. It translates to CASNSTQANYGYTF.

Concerning this clonotype: Mismatch with germline at one junction end may stem from a read error. This sequence joins TRBV11-2 and TRBJ2-7; the D is unclear. CDR1 and CDR2 (germline): SGHAT, FQNNGV. This CDR3 is built from 18 residues. DNA for the CDR3: TGTGCCAGCAGCTTAAGGATTGACGGCTACGGACCTAATCCCGAGCTGTACTTC. Translation: CASSLRIDGYGPNPELYF. Looking up the rest from reference TRBV11-2 and TRBJ2-7 gives the full variable domain: EAGVAQSPRYKIIEKRQSVAFWCNPISGHATLYWYQQILGQGPKLLIQFQNNGVVDDSQLPKDRFSAERLKGVDSTLKIQPAKLEDSAVYLCASSLRIDGYGPNPELYFGPGTRLTVT.

In this sample, this clonotype turned up many times. The chain combines TRBV11-2 with TRBJ2-2; D not resolved. The CDR3 has 14 amino acids. Germline CDR1 reads SGHAT; CDR2 reads FQNNGV. Trimming removed 1 base at V and 4 bases at J, with 7 bases between. CDR3: CASSLAGPTGELFF. Here the CDR3 DNA reads TGTGCCAGCAGCTTAGCTGGACCCACCGGGGAGCTGTTTTTT.

Of note for this clonotype: A much more abundant neighbour one base away suggests this may be a read error. The chain recombines TRBV5-4 with TRBJ1-2; TRBD1 matches 8 bases. Germline CDR1 reads SGHNT; CDR2 reads YYREEE (reference sequence). CDR3 size: 16 residues. Here the CDR3 DNA reads TGTGTCAGCAGCTTGGCGTTGGCAGGGGGCAACTATGGCTACACCTTC. Encoded protein: CVSSLALAGGNYGYTF. Looking up the rest from reference TRBV5-4 and TRBJ1-2 gives the full variable domain: ETGVTQSPTHLIKTRGQQVTLRCSSQSGHNTVSWYQQALGQGPQFIFQYYREEENGRGNFPPRFSGLQFPNYSSELNVNALELDDSALYLCVSSLALAGGNYGYTFGSGTRLTVV.

The genes are TRBV29-1 and TRBJ1-1; D not certain. CDR1 and CDR2 from the germline V gene are SQVTM and ANQGSEA. V was pared by 4 bases and J by 7 bases, with 22 bases between. CDR3 length equals 15 residues. The chain's CDR3 is CSVACGSAGSSEAFF. Written as DNA, the CDR3 is TGCAGCGTTGCGTGTGGGAGCGCGGGTTCGAGTGAAGCTTTCTTT.

Remarks on this clonotype: Since the CDR3 does not end with the conserved phenylalanine or tryptophan, this likely comes from a read error. V usage is TRBV11-1 and J usage is TRBJ2-4, with a tentative D call TRBD2 (6 bases). CDR3 length: 17 residues. Germline values: CDR1 SGHAT, CDR2 FQDESV (reference sequence). V was clipped by 3 bases and J by 2 bases, with 17 bases between them. The CDR3, as DNA: TGTGCCAGCAGCTTTCCCTGGACTATCGGGACCAAAAACATTCAGTACATC. Residues: CASSFPWTIGTKNIQYI.